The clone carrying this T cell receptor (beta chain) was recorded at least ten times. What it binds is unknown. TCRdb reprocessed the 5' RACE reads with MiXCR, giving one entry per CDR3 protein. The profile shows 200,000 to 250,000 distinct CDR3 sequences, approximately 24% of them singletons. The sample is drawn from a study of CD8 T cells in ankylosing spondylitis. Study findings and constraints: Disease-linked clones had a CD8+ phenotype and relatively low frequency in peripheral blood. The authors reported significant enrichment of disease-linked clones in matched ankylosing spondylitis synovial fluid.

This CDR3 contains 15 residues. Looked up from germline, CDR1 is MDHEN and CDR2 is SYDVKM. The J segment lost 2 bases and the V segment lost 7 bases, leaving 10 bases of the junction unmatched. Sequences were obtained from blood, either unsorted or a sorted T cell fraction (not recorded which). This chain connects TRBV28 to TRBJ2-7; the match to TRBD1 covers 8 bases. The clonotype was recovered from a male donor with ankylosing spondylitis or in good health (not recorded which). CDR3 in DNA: TGTGCCAGCAACCAATTCGGGACAGGCACCTACGAGCAGTACTTC. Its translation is CASNQFGTGTYEQYF.